This T cell receptor beta chain was observed in a study of T-cell reconstitution after alpha-beta-depleted transplantation in children. During its preparation, the TCRbeta library received unique molecular identifiers. A single record per CDR3 protein comes from TCRdb applying MiXCR to the PCR reads. The sample has around 580,000 distinct CDR3 sequences, roughly 23% seen once; the top ten hold roughly 14%. Germline V gene data show CDR1 as SGHTA and CDR2 as FQGNSA. V shed 4 bases and J 3 bases; nucleotides not matched to a gene: 11. The CDR3 consists of 16 residues. This clonotype was counted a few times. No antigen is known for it. Study-wide results and limits: One year post-transplant, T-cell counts and diversity were largely derived from T cells produced anew.

The chain combines TRBV7-2 with TRBJ2-7, with 8 bases lining up with TRBD1. The sequence came from a boy younger than two who had a stem cell transplant for acute myeloid leukemia, so the T cells may come from the graft donor. Sequences were derived from PBMCs, mostly from graft donor cells, sampled 360 days after TCRalphabeta/CD19-depleted stem cell transplant. CDR3 residues: CASSSSPTGALYEQYF. Here the CDR3 DNA reads TGTGCCAGCAGCTCATCCCCGACAGGGGCACTCTACGAGCAGTACTTC.